This T cell receptor (beta chain) was found in a study of shared clonotypes between healthy human individuals. Study background: The donor pool was made up of a couple of women and three men aged 18 to 49. Regarding the study as a whole: Sharing across a few donors was seen in roughly 5.2% of naive CD4 clonotypes.

An approximately 220 ng quantity of DNA, 32,000 or so T cell genomes, went into the sorted-subset replicate PCRs. Method: immunoSEQ multiplex PCR; TCRdb's copy keeps in-frame clones and lacks some. This repertoire shows some 580,000 clones, almost 97% found once; its top ten account for around 0.06%. In germline, CDR1 is MNHEY, CDR2 SVGAGI. The CDR3 spans 16 residues. The V gene lost 0 bases and the J gene lost 7 bases, with 16 bases spanning the gap. Concerning this clone: As yet, its antigen is unknown.

Sequencing was performed on naive CD4+ T cells sorted from blood. As to subset: CD45RA+ positively selected. The chain recombines TRBV6-5 with TRBJ2-1; maybe TRBD1 (5 bases). This TCR was recovered from a woman in her 30s in good health. CDR3 sequence (DNA): TGTGCCAGCAGTTACTCGGGGCCGAGCCATGGTAATGAGCAGTTCTTC. Its protein is CASSYSGPSHGNEQFF.